One and the same sample provided the 24 T cell receptor beta chains below, sequenced in a study of PD-L1 blockade in urothelial cancer. Profiling relied on immunoSEQ multiplex PCR, and the TCRdb table lists in-frame clones only, not all of them. The sample has 50,000 or so clones; about 87% are singletons. The starting material was PBMCs, obtained around atezolizumab (anti-PD-L1) treatment. All receptors derive from a man aged 40-50 years with urothelial cancer.

The gene calls are TRBV4-1 and TRBJ2-6; 9 nucleotides match TRBD1. Germline CDR1 and CDR2: MGHRA and YSYEKL. The CDR3 is 18 amino acids. The V and J ends lost 2 bases and 2 bases, in that order; junction bases with no gene match: 7. The CDR3 nucleotides are TGCGCCAGCAGCCAACTCGAACAGGGGGCGCCTGGGGCCAACGTCCTGACTTTC. Protein: CASSQLEQGAPGANVLTF.

The CDR3 spells CASSYRVAGVGSDTQYF. In DNA, the CDR3 is TGTGCCAGCAGTTACAGGGTAGCGGGAGTAGGGTCAGATACGCAGTATTTT. The chain employs TRBV11-2 and TRBJ2-3; 9 nucleotides match TRBD2. The CDR3 spans 17 residues. Trimming at V came to 6 bases and at J to 4 bases, leaving 14 bases not matched to a gene. The germline V gene has CDR1 SGHAT and CDR2 FQNNGV.

The J gene is TRBJ2-7, the V gene TRBV29-1, with D perhaps matching TRBD2 (5 bases). Germline V gene sequence: CDR1 SQVTM, CDR2 ANQGSEA. V lost 5 bases to trimming and J lost 4 bases, with 12 bases between them. The CDR3 is 12 amino acids. DNA of the CDR3: TGCAGCGTTCGGACTTCTGCTTACGAGCAGTACTTC. Encoded protein: CSVRTSAYEQYF.

This clone was seen a single time. V usage is TRBV6-6 and J usage is TRBJ2-7, with 10 bases fitting TRBD2. Trimming at V came to 6 bases and at J to 2 bases, leaving 10 bases not matched to a gene. The CDR3 extends over 16 amino acids. Germline CDR1 is MNHNY and CDR2 is SVGAGI (reference sequence). CDR3 in amino acids: CASRTLTSGKTYEQYF. In DNA form, the CDR3 reads TGTGCCAGCAGGACACTCACTAGCGGGAAGACCTACGAGCAGTACTTC.

This rearrangement joins TRBV19 to TRBJ2-1, with D tentatively TRBD2 (6 bases). The CDR3 has 14 residues. Trimming took 4 bases from V and 4 from J, leaving 11 bases between them. Germline V CDR1 and CDR2: LNHDA, SQIVND (reference sequence). For the CDR3, the DNA is TGTGCCAGTAGTACCGGACTATATTACAATGAGCAGTTCTTC. This gives the protein CASSTGLYYNEQFF.

The chain carries TRBV18 and TRBJ2-5; 10 bases map to TRBD2. Germline trimming cut 3 bases from V and 1 base from J; bases unmatched to any gene: 5. The CDR3 totals 16 residues. Germline lookup yields CDR1 KGHSH and CDR2 LQKENI. The CDR3 is CASSPPSGGFQETQYF. In nucleotides, the CDR3 is TGTGCCAGCTCACCCCCTAGCGGGGGCTTCCAAGAGACCCAGTACTTC.

This chain links TRBV11-2 with TRBJ2-7; TRBD1 aligns across 9 bases. Per the germline V gene, CDR1 is SGHAT and CDR2 is FQNNGV. The length of the CDR3 is 14 residues. J was trimmed by 1 base and V by 4 bases; bases with no gene match: 2. CDR3: CASSSGQGSYEQYF. In DNA form, the CDR3 reads TGTGCCAGCAGCTCAGGACAGGGGTCCTACGAGCAGTACTTC.

This chain links TRBV19 with TRBJ1-1; D is perhaps TRBD1 (5 bases). Germline CDR1 LNHDA, CDR2 SQIVND (reference sequence). V was shortened by 7 bases and J by 7 bases, with 16 bases between the two germline ends. The CDR3 sequence is 13 residues long. CDR3 amino acids: CASTSRGRIEAFF. The DNA for the CDR3 is TGTGCCAGTACGTCAAGGGGTCGAATTGAAGCTTTCTTT.

This chain connects TRBV10-3 to TRBJ2-3; a weak D match, TRBD2 (6 bases). The CDR3 is 16 amino acids. Germline V gene lookup returns CDR1 ENHRY and CDR2 SYGVKD. Trimming removed 5 bases from V and 8 bases from J, with 23 bases in between. The CDR3 nucleotides are TGTGCCATCAGTCCTGGTACTAGCCCCGTATGGAGTACGCAGTATTTT. Its protein is CAISPGTSPVWSTQYF.

The chain is built from TRBV30 and TRBJ1-1, with D hard to call. CDR3 length: 10 amino acids. V lost 4 bases and J lost 11, with 11 bases in between. The germline V gene has CDR1 GTSNPN and CDR2 SVGIG (reference sequence). CDR3 loop: CAWMEGSAFF. The CDR3 nucleotides read TGTGCCTGGATGGAGGGCTCCGCTTTCTTT.

In its sample, this clone was seen a few times. The chain couples TRBV6-1 to TRBJ1-3; D is uncertain. V was cut by 8 bases and J by 4 bases, with 12 bases left in between. Germline V gives CDR1 MNHNS, CDR2 SASEGT. This CDR3 spans 13 amino acids. The CDR3 coding sequence is TGTGCCAGCTCAGACACCCCAGGAAACACCATATATTTT. Its protein product is CASSDTPGNTIYF.

This sequence joins TRBV7-8 and TRBJ1-1; unclear D gene. CDR1 and CDR2 (germline): SGHVS, FQNEAQ. Deletions cut 3 bases from V and 0 bases from J, with 8 bases between. The CDR3 extends over 14 amino acids. DNA of the CDR3: TGTGCCAGCAGCTTGAGCCTTATGAACACTGAAGCTTTCTTT. This gives the protein CASSLSLMNTEAFF.

The CDR3 loop reads CASSLSDNQPQHF. The DNA for the CDR3 is TGTGCCAGCTCACTTTCAGACAATCAGCCCCAGCATTTT. The genes are TRBV18 and TRBJ1-5; D not resolved. Germline CDR1 KGHSH, CDR2 LQKENI. The CDR3 runs 13 residues. Trimming pared 4 bases from V and 3 bases from J, leaving 7 bases between.

Concerning this clone itself: Compared with germline, one end of the junction differs, possibly owing to a read error. The V gene is TRBV7-7, the J gene TRBJ2-3, with 9 positions matching TRBD2. Germline values: CDR1 SSHAT, CDR2 FNYEAQ (reference sequence). The CDR3 is 16 amino acids. CDR3 coding DNA: TGTGCTAGCAGCTTAGCGGGCGGGAGGGCAGCAGATACGCAGTATTTT. Its protein is CASSLAGGRAADTQYF.

The sample holds one count of this clone. The rearrangement joins TRBV19 to TRBJ1-1; the D is unclear. Germline CDR1 and CDR2: LNHDA and SQIVND (reference sequence). V was cut by 6 bases and J by 0 bases, with 14 bases left in between. CDR3 length: 15 amino acids. CDR3: CASRWGGGMNTEAFF. The CDR3 nucleotides read TGTGCCAGTAGGTGGGGAGGCGGCATGAACACTGAAGCTTTCTTT.

The chain combines TRBV6-1 with TRBJ1-3; D may be TRBD1 (6 bases). The germline V and J ends were trimmed by 5 bases and 0 bases, with 11 bases remaining between them. The CDR3 has 15 amino acids. From germline, CDR1 is MNHNS and CDR2 SASEGT. In DNA, the CDR3 is TGTGCCAGCAGTTTCTTACAGGGCTCTGGAAACACCATATATTTT. Protein product: CASSFLQGSGNTIYF.

The rearrangement links TRBV27 to TRBJ2-1; D gene ambiguous. Per germline, CDR1 MNHEY and CDR2 SMNVEV (reference sequence). V was clipped by 5 bases and J by 15 bases, with 17 bases between them. This CDR3 spans 12 amino acids. The CDR3 reads CASSIIRSQVFF. CDR3 bases: TGTGCCAGCAGTATAATCAGGTCTCAGGTGTTCTTC.

The V gene is TRBV6-5, the J gene TRBJ2-1; D not resolved. Germline CDR1 is MNHEY and CDR2 is SVGAGI. V lost 2 bases and J lost 4, with 12 bases in between. The CDR3 totals 15 residues. DNA for the CDR3: TGTGCCAGCAGTTACGCTCGACCTAGATACAATGAGCAGTTCTTC. Residues: CASSYARPRYNEQFF.

This rearrangement joins TRBV30 to TRBJ2-1; 7 bases are a match to TRBD1. The CDR3 is 11 residues long. Germline values: CDR1 GTSNPN, CDR2 SVGIG (reference sequence). With V trimmed by 8 bases and J by 10 bases, 8 bases remained unmatched. DNA of the CDR3: TGTGCCAGAAAACAGGGGTACGAGCAGTTCTTC. This encodes CARKQGYEQFF.

This chain joins TRBV9 and TRBJ1-4; TRBD1 agrees at 7 bases. Germline trimming cut 0 bases from V and 10 bases from J; bases unmatched to any gene: 6. CDR3 size: 14 residues. The germline gives CDR1 SGDLS, CDR2 YYNGEE. This chain's CDR3 is CASSVEGAGTKLFF. For the CDR3, the DNA is TGTGCCAGCAGCGTAGAGGGGGCCGGGACAAAACTGTTTTTT.

The rearrangement joins TRBV30 to TRBJ2-1; 12 nucleotides line up with TRBD2. Trimming removed 1 base from V and 8 bases from J; junction bases left unmatched: 6. This CDR3 is 15 amino acids long. Per the germline V gene, CDR1 is GTSNPN and CDR2 is SVGIG (reference sequence). CDR3 residues: CAWSGLAGVLDEQFF. CDR3 bases: TGTGCCTGGAGTGGACTAGCGGGAGTTCTGGATGAGCAGTTCTTC.

The CDR3 sequence: CASSASGGSFYEQYF. In DNA form, the CDR3 reads TGTGCCAGCAGCGCCTCGGGGGGCTCTTTCTACGAGCAGTACTTC. V gene TRBV9 combines with J gene TRBJ2-7, with D possibly TRBD2 on 7 matching bases. This CDR3 region has 15 residues. Trimming left V 3 bases short and J 3 bases short, with 16 bases between. In germline, CDR1 is SGDLS, CDR2 YYNGEE.

This clone was seen only a few times. The V call is TRBV27, the J call TRBJ2-7; tentative D call: TRBD2 (5 bases). V was shortened by 3 bases and J by 2 bases, with 5 bases between the two germline ends. This CDR3 region has 12 residues. Germline-derived CDR1 and CDR2 are MNHEY and SMNVEV (reference sequence). This chain's CDR3 is CASSLRAYEQYF. The DNA of the CDR3 is TGTGCCAGCAGTTTGAGGGCCTACGAGCAGTACTTC.

The chain is built from TRBV5-4 and TRBJ2-3; 7 bases line up with TRBD1. The V gene's germline CDR1 is SGHNT and CDR2 YYREEE (reference sequence). V lost 5 bases, J lost 0 bases, and 6 bases stayed unmatched. This CDR3 has 15 residues. The CDR3 is CASRPGGSSTDTQYF. In DNA form, the CDR3 reads TGTGCCAGCAGGCCAGGGGGTTCTAGCACAGATACGCAGTATTTT.